The entry below describes one TCR beta chain. Its specificity is not known. The data derive from a study of cytomegalovirus exposure and HLA in healthy donors. The primer mix had 60 Vbeta and 13 Jbeta primers. Assay: immunoSEQ multiplex PCR; the TCRdb copy retains only in-frame clones and omits some. The sample records about 150,000 clones, 60% to 85% being singletons. Study-level results: Prediction of most subjects' HLA-A and HLA-B alleles by TCR beta sequences was reportedly accurate. The investigators catalogued 150 to 200 TCR beta chains as cytomegalovirus-associated. In a later analysis, a missense DCLRE1C variant was linked to TCR beta V- and J-gene trimming. Reportedly, diagnosis of cytomegalovirus status by the classifier showed high specificity and sensitivity.

The CDR3 has 16 residues. Trimming at V came to 5 bases and at J to 6 bases, leaving 11 bases not matched to a gene. Germline lookup yields CDR1 LNHDA and CDR2 SQIVND (reference sequence). The sequence derives from a man aged 25 to 45 in good health and CMV-seronegative. This chain connects TRBV19 to TRBJ2-2; 8 bases align to TRBD1. Sequences were obtained from PBMCs. CDR3 bases: TGTGCCAGTAGTGATCCAGGGGGCCGTGTGCCCGGGGAGCTGTTTTTT. Amino acids: CASSDPGGRVPGELFF.